This T cell receptor beta chain was retrieved from a study of blood T cell repertoires in COVID-19. The method was immunoSEQ multiplex PCR; TCRdb's version includes in-frame clones alone and lacks a portion of them. Altogether around 99,000 clones are present, roughly 78% being singletons, with the ten largest covering 15% to 20%. Germline lookup yields CDR1 SGHRS and CDR2 YFSETQ. Trimming took 5 bases from V and 4 from J, leaving 10 bases between them. CDR3 size: 13 residues. The sequence derives from an elderly woman with active or convalescent COVID-19. Sequencing was performed on peripheral blood. The chain combines TRBV5-1 with TRBJ2-1; the D is unclear. In DNA form, the CDR3 reads TGCGCCAGCAGTCCGACTGAGTACAATGAGCAGTTCTTC. This codes for CASSPTEYNEQFF.